This record looks at one T cell receptor beta chain sequence and its context. Its antigen remains unidentified. The germline gene is not matched at one end of the junction; a read error may be the cause. The data derive from a study of PD-1 blockade in classical Hodgkin lymphoma. Across the study: A 3 mg/kg intravenous dose of nivolumab was received by patients every 2 weeks.

Study-wide results and caveats: By C4D1 there was a significant rise in CD4+ TCR diversity but not in CD8+ TCR diversity. Reported findings placed baseline TCR diversity lower in newly diagnosed patients (compared with healthy donors).

Germline CDR1 SGHNT, CDR2 YYREEE (reference sequence). The CDR3 is 16 residues long. Brentuximab vedotin exposure varied, and every patient relapsed after autologous stem cell transplantation. Classifying best responses yielded complete response, partial response or progressive disease. Clones were sequenced by immunoSEQ multiplex PCR, and TCRdb holds only the in-frame ones, with some missing. The profile covers some 21,000 clones, with around 80% appearing a single time and 17% taken by the ten largest. The sequence derives from a human donor with classical Hodgkin lymphoma. This sequence joins TRBV5-4 and TRBJ1-2; possibly TRBD1 for D (5 bases). The sample was peripheral blood mononuclear cells (PBMCs), taken before the second cycle of nivolumab. CDR3 region: CASSQASGGDDYGYTF. CDR3 bases: TGCGCCAGCAGCCAAGCGTCCGGCGGGGACGACTATGGCTACACCTTC.